Listed below are T cell receptor beta chains from one sample, sequenced in a study of blood T cells in healthy people across ages. TCRdb analysed the 5' RACE reads with MiXCR anew, one entry per CDR3 protein. The sample consists of some 900,000 distinct CDR3 sequences, around 46% of them appearing once. The sequenced sample consisted of blood. Source of these receptors: a man between 25 and 39 years old in good health. Each CDR3 is given with its conserved first and last residue. D genes are given only for firm matches. Not all rows give a size; the values are once, few, many and, for expanded clones, a class.

CASSSGLLQYF	TGTGCCAGCAGTTCAGGACTCTTACAGTACTTC	.	TRBJ2-5	TRBV12-3/TRBV12-4	few
CASSSQGTSLSYEQYF	TGTGCCAGCAGCTCACAGGGGACATCCCTCTCCTACGAGCAGTACTTC	TRBD1	TRBJ2-7	TRBV11-3	few
CASSLLIGDPTDTQYF	TGTGCCAGCAGTTTATTGATCGGTGACCCCACAGATACGCAGTATTTT	.	TRBJ2-3	TRBV27	.
CSVGGRISSYEQYF	TGCAGCGTTGGAGGACGTATAAGCTCCTACGAGCAGTACTTC	.	TRBJ2-7	TRBV29-1	.
CASISDRGIQETQYF	TGTGCCAGCATTTCTGACAGGGGGATCCAAGAGACCCAGTACTTC	TRBD1	TRBJ2-5	TRBV2	.
CASSQVRQGASPLHF	TGTGCCAGCAGCCAAGTAAGGCAGGGGGCTTCACCCCTCCACTTT	TRBD1	TRBJ1-6	TRBV3-1	.
CASSATGPGANVLTF	TGTGCCAGCAGCGCCACAGGGCCTGGGGCCAACGTCCTGACTTTC	.	TRBJ2-6	TRBV7-3	.
CSVDDGTGVFRFF	TGCAGTGTAGATGACGGGACAGGGGTTTTCCGGTTCTTC	TRBD1	TRBJ2-1	TRBV20-1	.
CSVVDRGTYEQYF	TGCAGCGTTGTTGACAGGGGTACCTACGAGCAGTACTTC	TRBD1	TRBJ2-7	TRBV29-1	many
CSARDTGQGEWGYTF	TGCAGTGCTAGAGATACGGGACAGGGGGAATGGGGCTACACCTTC	TRBD1	TRBJ1-2	TRBV20-1	.
CAISDGDRQETQYF	TGTGCCATCAGTGACGGGGACAGACAAGAGACCCAGTACTTC	TRBD1	TRBJ2-5	TRBV10-3	few
CASSYSVAGSPLHF	TGTGCCAGCAGTTATTCAGTGGCTGGATCACCCCTCCACTTT	.	TRBJ1-6	TRBV6-5	.
CSASRTSGVVSNEQFF	TGCAGTGCTAGCCGCACTAGCGGGGTTGTATCCAATGAGCAGTTCTTC	TRBD2	TRBJ2-1	TRBV20-1	.
CASSFADRTEKLFF	TGTGCCAGCAGTTTTGCGGACAGAACTGAAAAACTGTTTTTT	.	TRBJ1-4	TRBV28	.
CASSQDFAGNTEAFF	TGTGCCAGCAGCCAAGATTTCGCAGGTAACACTGAAGCTTTCTTT	.	TRBJ1-1	TRBV4-2	.
CASTEGQGAYEQYF	TGTGCCAGCACCGAGGGACAGGGAGCCTACGAGCAGTACTTC	TRBD1	TRBJ2-7	TRBV6-5	few
CASSQDSTGFYEQYF	TGTGCCAGCAGCCAAGATTCGACAGGATTCTACGAGCAGTACTTC	.	TRBJ2-7	TRBV3-1	.
CASSRDSKETQYF	TGCGCCAGCAGCCGGGACAGTAAAGAGACCCAGTACTTC	TRBD1	TRBJ2-5	TRBV5-1	.
CASSQEIGASAGQKNIQYF	TGCGCCAGCAGCCAAGAAATAGGGGCCTCGGCAGGACAAAAAAACATTCAGTACTTC	.	TRBJ2-4	TRBV4-3	.
CSAGLAGYEQFF	TGCAGTGCCGGACTAGCGGGGTATGAGCAGTTCTTC	TRBD2	TRBJ2-1	TRBV20-1	few
CASSLLPGSSYEQYF	TGTGCCAGCAGCTTACTGCCAGGGAGCTCCTACGAGCAGTACTTC	.	TRBJ2-7	TRBV7-9	once
CASSVEGGTEAFF	TGTGCCAGCAGTGTGGAGGGGGGAACTGAAGCTTTCTTT	.	TRBJ1-1	TRBV12-3/TRBV12-4	many
CASSLGPPTSGQETQYF	TGTGCCAGCAGCTTAGGTCCCCCAACTAGCGGCCAAGAGACCCAGTACTTC	TRBD2	TRBJ2-5	TRBV7-2	.
CSARDDWGENTEAFF	TGCAGTGCTAGAGATGATTGGGGGGAGAACACTGAAGCTTTCTTT	.	TRBJ1-1	TRBV20-1	.
CASSQDGGKSQHF	TGTGCCAGCAGCCAAGATGGGGGGAAAAGTCAGCATTTT	.	TRBJ1-5	TRBV3-1	.
CASSSSLRLAGDSDTQYF	TGTGCCAGCAGTTCCTCACTTCGACTAGCGGGAGACTCAGATACGCAGTATTTT	TRBD2	TRBJ2-3	TRBV28	once
CASSLPGDRGDNEQFF	TGCGCCAGCAGCTTGCCGGGGGACAGGGGAGACAATGAGCAGTTCTTC	TRBD1	TRBJ2-1	TRBV5-1	.
CASSLGRSPGSQPQHF	TGTGCCAGCAGTTTAGGTAGGTCTCCGGGGTCGCAGCCCCAGCATTTT	.	TRBJ1-5	TRBV28	.
CASSFQGQGRLTSETQYF	TGTGCCAGCAGTTTCCAGGGGCAGGGGCGCTTAACTTCTGAGACCCAGTACTTC	.	TRBJ2-5	TRBV25-1	.
CASRGPGLGVTEAFF	TGTGCCAGCAGAGGCCCGGGACTAGGGGTCACTGAAGCTTTCTTT	.	TRBJ1-1	TRBV6-2/TRBV6-3	.
CASSLSGTSGDTQYF	TGTGCCAGCAGCTTATCCGGGACTAGCGGGGATACGCAGTATTTT	TRBD2	TRBJ2-3	TRBV7-2	.
CASGGYSNQPQHF	TGTGCCAGCGGAGGTTATAGCAATCAGCCCCAGCATTTT	.	TRBJ1-5	TRBV27	.
CASSSPPLYEQYF	TGTGCCAGCAGCTCCCCTCCTTTATACGAGCAGTACTTC	.	TRBJ2-7	TRBV7-9	.
CSALRGGRTEAFF	TGCAGTGCCCTACGGGGGGGGCGGACTGAAGCTTTCTTT	.	TRBJ1-1	TRBV20-1	.
CASSSGWEDRLFF	TGTGCCAGCAGTTCGGGCTGGGAGGATAGACTGTTTTTT	.	TRBJ1-4	TRBV27	few
CASSYVRQGANTQYF	TGTGCCAGCAGTTACGTGCGTCAGGGGGCGAATACGCAGTATTTT	TRBD1	TRBJ2-3	TRBV6-5	many
CASRGGLVTDTQYF	TGTGCCAGCAGAGGGGGCCTTGTCACAGATACGCAGTATTTT	TRBD1	TRBJ2-3	TRBV2	.
CSARERIYQPQHF	TGCAGTGCTAGAGAGAGGATATATCAGCCCCAGCATTTT	.	TRBJ1-5	TRBV20-1	.
CASSAAGTPSEQYF	TGTGCCAGCAGCGCCGCCGGGACGCCTTCCGAGCAGTACTTC	.	TRBJ2-7	TRBV9	.
CSVRRGTTEAFF	TGCAGCGTTCGCAGGGGGACCACTGAAGCTTTCTTT	TRBD1	TRBJ1-1	TRBV29-1	.